A single sample is the source of the 20 T cell receptor beta chains below, sequenced in a study of sequential checkpoint blockade in melanoma. The table came from immunoSEQ multiplex PCR; TCRdb's copy has only in-frame clones and leaves some out. The sample shows about 27,000 clones, approximately 80% of them seen only once. Stated treatment: randomized to nivolumab then ipilimumab (arm A) or the reverse (arm B). The sequences come from CD8+ T cells sorted from blood (inferred from file names), collected from a patient given nivolumab and ipilimumab in sequence. The receptor set was obtained from a human donor with melanoma.

The chain links TRBV6-5 to TRBJ2-5; D not resolved. Trimming pared 3 bases from V and 3 bases from J, leaving 14 bases between. The length of the CDR3 is 15 residues. CDR1 MNHEY and CDR2 SVGAGI come from the germline V gene. This CDR3 reads CASSYEAHGKETQYF. The CDR3 DNA reads as TGTGCCAGCAGTTATGAGGCGCACGGAAAAGAGACCCAGTACTTC.

The rearrangement links TRBV19 to TRBJ2-5, with 9 bases identical to TRBD2. After removal of 6 bases from V and 2 bases from J, the junction contained 1 base not matched to a gene. Germline assignment: CDR1 LNHDA and CDR2 SQIVND (reference sequence). The CDR3 sequence is 13 residues long. CDR3 coding DNA: TGTGCCAGTAGGCTAGCGGGGCAAGAGACCCAGTACTTC. Its translation is CASRLAGQETQYF. Combining the CDR3 with reference TRBV19 and TRBJ2-5 gives the whole variable domain DGGITQSPKYLFRKEGQNVTLSCEQNLNHDAMYWYRQDPGQGLRLIYYSQIVNDFQKGDIAEGYSVSREKKESFPLTVTSAQKNPTAFYLCASRLAGQETQYFGPGTRLLVL.

The chain joins TRBV7-3 to TRBJ2-3; TRBD2 matches 14 bases. CDR3 length: 17 residues. Unmatched junction bases numbered 1, after V lost 2 bases and J lost 0 bases. CDR1 is SGHTA, CDR2 FQGTGA, per germline. The CDR3 loop reads CASSLGTSGGSTDTQYF. CDR3 bases: TGTGCCAGCAGCTTAGGGACTAGCGGGGGCAGCACAGATACGCAGTATTTT.

V is TRBV5-1 and J is TRBJ1-1, with D hard to call. The germline V and J ends were trimmed by 4 bases and 0 bases, with 16 bases remaining between them. The CDR3 totals 16 residues. The germline gives CDR1 SGHRS, CDR2 YFSETQ. CDR3 loop: CASSPNPGGVNTEAFF. CDR3 DNA: TGCGCCAGCAGCCCAAACCCAGGAGGAGTGAACACTGAAGCTTTCTTT.

The V gene is TRBV19, the J gene TRBJ2-1; D is perhaps TRBD2 (7 bases). Trimming stripped 7 bases from V and 7 bases from J, with 14 bases between. CDR1 and CDR2 (germline): LNHDA, SQIVND (reference sequence). The CDR3 is 13 residues long. This chain's CDR3 is CASTDGGRNEQFF. For the CDR3, the DNA is TGTGCCAGTACCGACGGGGGGCGGAATGAGCAGTTCTTC.

CDR3 loop: CASSLGAGNSGANVLTF. For the CDR3, the DNA is TGCGCCAGCAGCTTGGGGGCAGGAAACTCTGGGGCCAACGTCCTGACTTTC. The V gene is TRBV5-1, the J gene TRBJ2-6; D ambiguous. Germline CDR1 reads SGHRS; CDR2 reads YFSETQ. Trimming removed 0 bases from V and 0 bases from J, with 10 bases in between. The CDR3 sequence is 17 residues long.

The V call is TRBV9, the J call TRBJ2-2; 10 bases map to TRBD2. Germline V CDR1 and CDR2: SGDLS, YYNGEE. This CDR3 contains 15 residues. V lost 2 bases, J lost 6 bases, and 4 bases stayed unmatched. The CDR3 DNA is TGTGCCAGCAGCGTCGGACTAGCGGTAGCCGGGGAGCTGTTTTTT. Its translation is CASSVGLAVAGELFF.

The chain uses TRBV19 and TRBJ1-2; D might be TRBD1 (6 bases). The CDR3 covers 16 residues. The V gene's germline CDR1 is LNHDA and CDR2 SQIVND (reference sequence). The CDR3 reads CASQGGGQGDAYGYTF. The CDR3 DNA sequence: TGTGCAAGCCAAGGGGGAGGGCAGGGCGACGCATATGGCTACACCTTC.

The chain uses TRBV14 and TRBJ2-1; tentatively, D is TRBD1 (6 bases). The ends were cut back, 4 bases at V and 5 bases at J, with 9 bases in the middle. The CDR3 spans 13 residues. Germline-derived CDR1 and CDR2 are SGHDN and FVKESK. The CDR3: CASSPGQHNEQFF. CDR3 DNA sequence: TGTGCCAGCAGCCCGGGACAACACAATGAGCAGTTCTTC.

This clone was picked up a small number of times. As DNA, the CDR3 is TGTGCCAGCAGCCAAGCCCACCCGGAGCAGTTCTTC. It is translated as CASSQAHPEQFF. The V and J genes are TRBV11-3 and TRBJ2-1; D uncertain. Per the germline V gene, CDR1 is SGHNT and CDR2 is YENEEA. V was clipped by 5 bases and J by 10 bases, with 12 bases between them. The CDR3 is 12 amino acids.

CDR3 bases: TGTGCCAGCAGTTACTCTACCCTGACAGTCTATGGCTACACCTTC. Residues: CASSYSTLTVYGYTF. The chain combines TRBV6-5 with TRBJ1-2; perhaps TRBD1 as D (5 bases). This CDR3 is built from 15 residues. Trimming took 0 bases from V and 4 from J, leaving 12 bases between them. Per the germline V gene, CDR1 is MNHEY and CDR2 is SVGAGI.

This sequence joins TRBV9 and TRBJ2-3; 10 bases agree with TRBD1. V lost 3 bases to trimming and J lost 4 bases; unmatched junction nucleotides: 8. The CDR3 covers 16 residues. Germline V lookup: CDR1 SGDLS, CDR2 YYNGEE. CDR3 in amino acids: CASSAGQGGRSDTQYF. In DNA form, the CDR3 reads TGTGCCAGCAGCGCCGGACAGGGGGGCCGATCAGATACGCAGTATTTT.

The rearrangement links TRBV4-2 to TRBJ2-1; D is perhaps TRBD2 (7 bases). V lost 4 bases to trimming and J lost 7 bases, with 23 bases between them. This CDR3 has 17 amino acids. Per the germline V gene, CDR1 is LGHNA and CDR2 is YNFKEQ. DNA for the CDR3: TGTGCCAGCAGCCCCCGGTACGCGGGGGAGGGGGGGAATGAGCAGTTCTTC. It encodes CASSPRYAGEGGNEQFF.

The rearrangement uses TRBV5-1 and TRBJ2-1, with D perhaps matching TRBD2 (6 bases). Trimming removed 3 bases from V and 8 bases from J, with 15 bases in between. CDR1 is SGHRS, CDR2 YFSETQ, per germline. The CDR3 sequence is 14 residues long. This CDR3 reads CASSSLGWGDEQFF. CDR3 nucleotide sequence: TGCGCCAGCAGCTCGCTCGGCTGGGGGGATGAGCAGTTCTTC.

The V gene is TRBV30, the J gene TRBJ1-1, with D possibly being TRBD1 (5 bases). The CDR3 contains 13 residues. Trimming removed 7 bases at V and 1 base at J, with 13 bases between. From germline, CDR1 is GTSNPN and CDR2 SVGIG (reference sequence). DNA for the CDR3: TGTGCCTTATCATTGACAGCGAACACTGAAGCTTTCTTT. Encoded protein: CALSLTANTEAFF.

V and J are TRBV6-1 and TRBJ2-7, with D possibly matching TRBD1 (6 bases). The V gene lost 3 bases and the J gene lost 3 bases, with 15 bases spanning the gap. CDR3 size: 15 residues. Germline V CDR1 and CDR2: MNHNS, SASEGT. CDR3 sequence (DNA): TGTGCCAGCAGTGACGGGCAGGGGATGAACTACGAGCAGTACTTC. This gives the protein CASSDGQGMNYEQYF.

Only a few counts were recorded for this clone. The chain is built from TRBV5-1 and TRBJ1-1, with TRBD1 matching over 9 bases. V trimming: 5 bases; J trimming: 4 bases; junction bases outside the gene matches: 3. This CDR3 spans 13 amino acids. Germline-derived CDR1 and CDR2 are SGHRS and YFSETQ. For the CDR3, the DNA is TGCGCCAGCAGACTGGGACAGGGCACTGAAGCTTTCTTT. Translation: CASRLGQGTEAFF. The complete variable domain, with remaining parts taken from reference TRBV5-1 and TRBJ1-1, reads KAGVTQTPRYLIKTRGQQVTLSCSPISGHRSVSWYQQTPGQGLQFLFEYFSETQRNKGNFPGRFSGRQFSNSRSEMNVSTLELGDSALYLCASRLGQGTEAFFGQGTRLTVV.

The J gene is TRBJ2-1, the V gene TRBV6-5, with TRBD2 matching over 7 bases. Per germline, CDR1 MNHEY and CDR2 SVGAGI. V shed 2 bases and J 5 bases; nucleotides not matched to a gene: 3. The CDR3 contains 14 residues. Here the CDR3 reads CASSYLGGNNEQFF. The CDR3 nucleotides read TGTGCCAGCAGTTACCTGGGGGGGAACAATGAGCAGTTCTTC.

The chain is built from TRBV19 and TRBJ2-1; TRBD1 matches at 12 bases. The CDR3 spans 14 residues. The junction had 2 bases not matched to a gene; V was cut back by 5 bases and J by 6 bases. Germline loops: CDR1 LNHDA, CDR2 SQIVND (reference sequence). CDR3 in amino acids: CASSPGQGANEQFF. CDR3 nucleotide sequence: TGTGCCAGTAGTCCGGGACAGGGGGCCAATGAGCAGTTCTTC.

The V call is TRBV13, the J call TRBJ2-1, with a tentative D call TRBD1 (6 bases). Germline V gives CDR1 PRHDT, CDR2 FYEKMQ (reference sequence). Trimming shortened V by 5 bases and J by 7 bases, and 18 bases separated the two germline ends. The CDR3 sequence is 15 residues long. This CDR3 reads CASSPPAGEGNEQFF. The CDR3 nucleotides are TGTGCCAGCAGCCCCCCGGCAGGGGAAGGGAATGAGCAGTTCTTC.